This TCR beta chain stems from a study of cytomegalovirus exposure and HLA in healthy donors. Study outcomes and limitations: The presence/absence work took it that sequencing depth was about the same across donors. In a later analysis, donors in an Asian-associated ancestry cluster reportedly had fewer N-insertions in productive TCRs than the cohort mean. TCR beta chains associated with HLA were, in a later analysis, more clonally expanded than equally common others. Associated with cytomegalovirus, according to the listing, were approximately 160 TCR beta chains.

This clone was detected only a few times. Its antigen is not identified. PCR used 60 Vbeta primers and 13 Jbeta primers. The data were produced by immunoSEQ multiplex PCR, yet TCRdb's version contains in-frame clones alone and is incomplete. Of 150,000 or so clones in the sample, 72% were seen once. Germline CDR1 reads SGHVS; CDR2 reads FQNEAQ. The CDR3 runs to 13 residues. V gave up 5 bases and J gave up 2 bases, with 10 bases separating them. The material sequenced was PBMCs. The TCR was taken from a human donor in good health. This chain connects TRBV7-8 to TRBJ2-7; maybe TRBD1 (6 bases). The CDR3 loop reads CASSPDRTYEQYF. The CDR3 DNA sequence: TGTGCCAGCAGCCCGGACAGAACCTACGAGCAGTACTTC.